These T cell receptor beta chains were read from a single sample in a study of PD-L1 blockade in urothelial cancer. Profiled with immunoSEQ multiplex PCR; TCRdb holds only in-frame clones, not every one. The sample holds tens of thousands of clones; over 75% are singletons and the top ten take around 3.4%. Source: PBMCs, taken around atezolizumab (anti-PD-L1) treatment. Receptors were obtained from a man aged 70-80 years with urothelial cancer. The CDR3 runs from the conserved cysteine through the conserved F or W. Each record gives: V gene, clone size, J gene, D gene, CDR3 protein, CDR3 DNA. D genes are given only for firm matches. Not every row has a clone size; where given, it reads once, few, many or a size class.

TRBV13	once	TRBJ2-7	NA	CASSPTPGRNTASYEQYF	TGTGCCAGCAGCCCCACCCCGGGTCGAAACACCGCGAGCTACGAGCAGTACTTC
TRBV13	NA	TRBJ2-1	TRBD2	CASSPYSGSYNEQFF	TGTGCCAGCAGCCCCTATAGCGGGAGCTACAATGAGCAGTTCTTC
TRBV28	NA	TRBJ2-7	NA	CASTLEDEQYF	TGTGCCAGCACTCTGGAGGACGAGCAGTACTTC
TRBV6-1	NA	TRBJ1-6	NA	CASSELTVLNSPLHF	TGTGCCAGCAGTGAGCTGACAGTGCTTAATTCACCCCTCCACTTT
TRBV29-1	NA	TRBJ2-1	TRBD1	CSVENRDRVGRGDEQFF	TGCAGCGTTGAAAATAGGGACAGGGTTGGCCGGGGCGATGAGCAGTTCTTC
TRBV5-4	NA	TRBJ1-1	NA	CASTPPGHWNEAFF	TGTGCCAGCACCCCCCCGGGACATTGGAATGAAGCTTTCTTT
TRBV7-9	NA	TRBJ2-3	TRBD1	CASSRQGFTDTQYF	TGTGCCAGCAGCCGACAGGGCTTCACAGATACGCAGTATTTT
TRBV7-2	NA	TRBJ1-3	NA	CASSPYGRAGNTIYF	TGTGCCAGCAGCCCCTACGGCAGGGCAGGAAACACCATATATTTT
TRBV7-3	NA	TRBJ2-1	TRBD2	CASSLRLAGNNEQFF	TGTGCCAGCAGCTTACGGCTAGCGGGGAACAATGAGCAGTTCTTC
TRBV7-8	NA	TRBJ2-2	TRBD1	CASTPYGTRTGYTGELFF	TGTGCCAGCACTCCTTATGGGACCAGGACAGGGTACACCGGGGAGCTGTTTTTT